This T cell receptor beta chain is from a study of T cells in Graves' hyperthyroidism and ophthalmopathy. Across the study: Before treatment of any kind, peripheral blood was taken at initial diagnosis.

Whole-study findings and limits: Peripheral blood also featured most of the thyroid clonotypes expanded above 0.001.

Ophthalmopathy patients had moderate-to-severe active disease, CAS ≥3, NOSPECS ≥4, and disease duration under 3 months. The authors obtained PBMCs from 10 ml of fresh peripheral blood. The CDR3 has 13 amino acids. Trimming pared 8 bases from V and 1 base from J, leaving 11 bases between. CDR1 KGHSH and CDR2 LQKENI come from the germline V gene. The CDR3 regions of TCR beta were amplified from RNA transcripts. The TCR CDR3 first-round RT-PCR relied on the HTBI primer set. Using its own MiXCR run on the multiplex PCR reads, TCRdb lists one record per CDR3 protein. The repertoire holds fewer than 550,000 distinct CDR3 sequences, with 24% as singletons. The table lists this clonotype with many counts. Antigen unknown.

The TCR comes from a woman in her 30s with Graves' ophthalmopathy. The sequencing input was blood. The chain employs TRBV18 and TRBJ1-1; D is unresolved. The CDR3, as DNA: TGTGCCAGCCTAGAGGGAGAGAACACTGAAGCTTTCTTT. This gives the protein CASLEGENTEAFF. Combining the CDR3 with reference TRBV18 and TRBJ1-1 gives the whole variable domain NAGVMQNPRHLVRRRGQEARLRCSPMKGHSHVYWYRQLPEEGLKFMVYLQKENIIDESGMPKERFSAEFPKEGPSILRIQQVVRGDSAAYFCASLEGENTEAFFGQGTRLTVV.